Below, one T cell receptor (beta chain) is given with its context. The record originates from a study of blood T cell repertoires in COVID-19. Turning to the study itself: Some COVID-19 samples were acute and others convalescent; all came from the United States, Italy and Spain. T cells, B-cell-depleted T cells, or PBMCs supplied cDNA or gDNA.

From germline, CDR1 is SGHRS and CDR2 YFSETQ. Trimming stripped 7 bases from V and 0 bases from J, with 16 bases between. The CDR3 length is 16 residues. Some clones are missing from TCRdb's copy, which holds only in-frame ones; the method was immunoSEQ multiplex PCR. The sample consists of 57,000 or so clones, roughly 83% of them appearing once. Material for sequencing was peripheral blood. The V and J genes are TRBV5-1 and TRBJ2-2; D remains ambiguous. This TCR came from a man in his 70s with active COVID-19. The DNA of the CDR3 is TGCGCCAGCCGGCAAGATGGGCCTTCGAACACCGGGGAGCTGTTTTTT. Translated: CASRQDGPSNTGELFF. Full variable domain (rest looked up from reference TRBV5-1 and TRBJ2-2): KAGVTQTPRYLIKTRGQQVTLSCSPISGHRSVSWYQQTPGQGLQFLFEYFSETQRNKGNFPGRFSGRQFSNSRSEMNVSTLELGDSALYLCASRQDGPSNTGELFFGEGSRLTVL.